The sequence of this T cell receptor beta chain was determined in a study of STAT3 mutations in large granular lymphocyte leukemia (dated 2019 in TCRdb). Regarding the study in general: In roughly half of the longitudinally sequenced T-LGLL patients, canonical activating STAT3 mutations were detected. Over half of the T-LGLL patients were given one or more immunosuppressive therapy regimens, and roughly 37% of the treated patients had a hematologic response. Patients with T-cell large granular lymphocyte leukemia underwent serial deep sequencing of TCRbeta CDR3 and STAT3 to reconstruct clonal hierarchy and dynamics. More than 15 representative T-LGLL cases were selected from an initial cohort of roughly 210 LGL patients for longitudinal TCRbeta and STAT3 sequencing. Two patients with natural killer LGL leukemia were also sequenced longitudinally as controls within the study. Patients were sequenced at roughly 4 time points on average, with the number of samplings per patient ranging from 2 to 8.

DNA was extracted from blood mononuclear cells, with the same DNA used for both TCR and STAT3 sequencing. Points the paper makes about the study in general: The linking of therapy response to changes in TCR clonal burden was complicated by variable intervals between samplings and differing treatment regimens. TCR clonotype switching after therapy was observed in about 35% of the 18 patients, and all newly emerging clones were found to be STAT3 wild type. Because codominant clonotypes persisted in some patients, a small but highly pathogenic clone may have been missed. The burden of the dominant TCR clone was higher than the STAT3 mutant burden in several patients, which suggests that the STAT3 mutation arose secondarily inside a clone that had already expanded. At least one immunodominant TCRbeta clonotype was identified in every T-LGLL patient, and multiple immunodominant subclonotypes were identified in about half of the T-LGLL patients. Because no samples were available when a clone first appeared, clonal expansion had to be inferred from samplings taken at other points.

TCRbeta libraries were sequenced on an Illumina MiSeq, and an average of around 41,000 productive templates per sample was obtained. The immunoSEQ assay, which uses multiplex PCR amplification, was used to generate TCRbeta CDR3 libraries. The published analysis was carried out like this. Repertoire diversity was calculated as previously defined, with values near 0 taken to indicate extremely monoclonal samples. Not all clones reach the TCRdb copy of this immuneACCESS table, which keeps in-frame sequences only. Checked studies attribute under half of the gap to unresolved V genes and leave the rest unexplained. The V and J calls and clone size were taken over from that table, and D and trimming were inferred from the DNA. In all, the sample holds 9,500 to 14,000 clones, and approximately 85% of those were seen once. The ten largest clones add up to about 90% of the sample. The CDR3 runs 14 residues from the cysteine to the phenylalanine. Only the CDR3 DNA stays, 42 bases, in frame from base 1. V is reduced by 5 bases and J by 10 bases, leaving a spacing of 18 bases between them. From the germline V gene (reference sequence), CDR1 is MNHNY and CDR2 is SVGAGI.

As to this clone: It has no known antigen specificity. The sample holds no much larger clone one base away, and base qualities are not on file.

This chain joins TRBV6-6 to TRBJ2-1, with a weak D call of TRBD1 (6 bases match). The specimen sequenced was peripheral blood mononuclear cells. The source is a man at least 80 years old with T-cell large granular lymphocyte leukemia. Some clones in this sample may be carry-over from other donors' samples. The age is the age at diagnosis. The nucleotide sequence is given as TGTGCCAGCAGTCCGCCTAGACAGGATAACGAGCAGTTCTTC. Its protein is CASSPPRQDNEQFF.